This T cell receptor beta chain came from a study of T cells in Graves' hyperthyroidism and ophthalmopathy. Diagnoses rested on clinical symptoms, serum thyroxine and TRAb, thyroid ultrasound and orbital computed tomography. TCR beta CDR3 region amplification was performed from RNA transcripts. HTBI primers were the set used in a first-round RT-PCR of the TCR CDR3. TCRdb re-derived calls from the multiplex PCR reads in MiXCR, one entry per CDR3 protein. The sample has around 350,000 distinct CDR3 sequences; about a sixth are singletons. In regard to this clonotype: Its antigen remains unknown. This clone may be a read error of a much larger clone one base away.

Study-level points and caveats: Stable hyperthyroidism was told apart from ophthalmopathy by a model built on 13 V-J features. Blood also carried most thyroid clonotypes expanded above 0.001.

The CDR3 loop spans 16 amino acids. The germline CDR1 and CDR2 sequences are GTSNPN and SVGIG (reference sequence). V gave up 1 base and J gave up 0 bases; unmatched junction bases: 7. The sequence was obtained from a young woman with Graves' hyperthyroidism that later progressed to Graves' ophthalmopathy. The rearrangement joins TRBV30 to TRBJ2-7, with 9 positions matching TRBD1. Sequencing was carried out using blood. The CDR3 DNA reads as TGTGCCTGGAGTGGGGACAGGGCTACTTACTCCTACGAGCAGTACTTC. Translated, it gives CAWSGDRATYSYEQYF.